The 25 T cell receptor beta chains listed next were all sequenced from one sample in a study of blood T cells in healthy people across ages. A sample-barcoded 5' primer and a J-beta primer mix were used in a second PCR of about 6 to 11 cycles. One entry per CDR3 protein, called by TCRdb with MiXCR from the 5' RACE reads. Altogether about 1.4 million distinct CDR3 sequences are present, approximately 60% being singletons, with the ten largest covering 6.5% to 8.5%. The sample taken for sequencing was blood. The receptors shown here come from a man aged 18-30 years in good health.

In this sample, this clonotype turned up a few times. This chain connects TRBV4-1 to TRBJ2-1; no clear D gene. Per germline, CDR1 MGHRA and CDR2 YSYEKL. There are 14 residues in the CDR3. Trimming cost V 3 bases and J 5 bases, with 11 bases left between them. The CDR3 is CASSHGPRDNEQFF. The CDR3 nucleotides are TGCGCCAGCAGCCATGGCCCTAGGGACAATGAGCAGTTCTTC.

The gene calls are TRBV6-1 and TRBJ2-1; 7 bases are shared with TRBD1. Germline V gene lookup returns CDR1 MNHNS and CDR2 SASEGT. The CDR3 totals 17 residues. With 5 bases clipped from V and 10 bases from J, the junction kept 20 bases outside the gene matches. The CDR3 DNA reads TGTGCCAGCAGTCCAACAGACAGGGCCGTGCCCCCTCTCGAGCAGTTCTTC. This codes for CASSPTDRAVPPLEQFF.

V usage is TRBV20-1 and J usage is TRBJ2-1; 9 bases are a match to TRBD2. The CDR3 has 14 amino acids. Germline assignment: CDR1 DFQATT and CDR2 SNEGSKA (reference sequence). Trimming cost V 3 bases and J 5 bases; bases outside gene matches: 5. CDR3 DNA: TGCAGTGCTAGTCCCCTAGCGGGGAACAATGAGCAGTTCTTC. Its protein is CSASPLAGNNEQFF.

The chain recombines TRBV29-1 with TRBJ1-1; no definite D call. With 4 bases removed from V and 5 bases from J, the gap between germline ends came to 17 bases. The CDR3 spans 14 residues. CDR1 is SQVTM, CDR2 ANQGSEA, per germline. In nucleotides, the CDR3 is TGCAGCGTTGGTCGGAGGACGGTGGGAACTGAAGCTTTCTTT. Translated: CSVGRRTVGTEAFF.

The chain employs TRBV20-1 and TRBJ2-7; TRBD2 agrees at 10 bases. V shed 2 bases and J 4 bases; nucleotides not matched to a gene: 8. The CDR3 is 15 amino acids. Germline CDR1 and CDR2: DFQATT and SNEGSKA (reference sequence). CDR3 nucleotides: TGCAGTGCTAGAATTTTTACTAGCGGGACGTACGAGCAGTACTTC. Encoded protein: CSARIFTSGTYEQYF.

This sequence joins TRBV7-9 and TRBJ2-3; a possible D gene is TRBD1 (6 bases). Germline loops: CDR1 SEHNR, CDR2 FQNEAQ (reference sequence). CDR3 length equals 13 residues. Between the trimmed V and J ends, which lost 10 bases and 0 bases, there was a span of 11 bases. CDR3 sequence reads: CANGQYSTDTQYF. CDR3 DNA sequence: TGTGCCAACGGACAGTATAGCACAGATACGCAGTATTTT.

The chain couples TRBV7-2 to TRBJ2-1; D perhaps matches TRBD1 (6 bases). This CDR3 has 14 amino acids. CDR1 and CDR2 from the germline V gene are SGHTA and FQGNSA. V lost 6 bases to trimming and J lost 9 bases, with 18 bases between them. The CDR3, as DNA: TGTGCCAGCAGGTATCGCTCCTCACAGGGTGAGCAGTTCTTC. Its protein product is CASRYRSSQGEQFF.

The chain uses TRBV5-1 and TRBJ2-5, with a possible D match to TRBD2 (6 bases). The germline V gene has CDR1 SGHRS and CDR2 YFSETQ. Trimming shortened V by 7 bases and J by 1 base, and 14 bases separated the two germline ends. The CDR3 sequence is 14 residues long. For the CDR3, the DNA is TGCGCCAGCGCCCGTGCGGGGATCCAAGAGACCCAGTACTTC. It codes for CASARAGIQETQYF. Full variable domain (missing parts from reference TRBV5-1 and TRBJ2-5): KAGVTQTPRYLIKTRGQQVTLSCSPISGHRSVSWYQQTPGQGLQFLFEYFSETQRNKGNFPGRFSGRQFSNSRSEMNVSTLELGDSALYLCASARAGIQETQYFGPGTRLLVL.

The V and J genes are TRBV7-8 and TRBJ2-5, with D perhaps TRBD2 (6 bases). The germline CDR1 and CDR2 sequences are SGHVS and FQNEAQ. The CDR3 consists of 17 residues. V was pared by 5 bases and J by 5 bases, with 24 bases between. Here the CDR3 DNA reads TGTGCCAGCAGCCCGACGGAGGGGACCTACTCACGGGAGACCCAGTACTTC. Its protein is CASSPTEGTYSRETQYF. Together with reference TRBV7-8 and TRBJ2-5, the CDR3 gives the full variable domain: GAGVSQSPRYKVAKRGQDVALRCDPISGHVSLFWYQQALGQGPEFLTYFQNEAQLDKSGLPSDRFFAERPEGSVSTLKIQRTQQEDSAVYLCASSPTEGTYSRETQYFGPGTRLLVL.

This clonotype was seen a few times. The rearrangement uses TRBV7-9 and TRBJ2-1; 8 positions agree with TRBD2. The CDR3 is 16 residues long. After removal of 5 bases from V and 6 bases from J, the junction contained 12 bases not matched to a gene. Germline loops: CDR1 SEHNR, CDR2 FQNEAQ (reference sequence). The CDR3 protein is CASSGPIGGAGNEQFF. As DNA, the CDR3 is TGTGCCAGCAGCGGACCAATCGGGGGGGCTGGCAATGAGCAGTTCTTC.

This clonotype was picked up a small number of times. This sequence joins TRBV6-1 and TRBJ2-6; possibly TRBD1 or TRBD2 for D (6 bases each). V was trimmed by 3 bases and J by 0 bases, leaving 12 bases between them. The CDR3 has 17 amino acids. In germline, CDR1 is MNHNS, CDR2 SASEGT. CDR3 DNA sequence: TGTGCCAGCAGTGAGTCGGGGGCTCACTCTGGGGCCAACGTCCTGACTTTC. Protein: CASSESGAHSGANVLTF.

DNA for the CDR3: TGTGCCATCAGGGGCGGGAGCGCAGGGGATACGCAGTATTTT. Amino acids: CAIRGGSAGDTQYF. The rearrangement links TRBV10-3 to TRBJ1-4; TRBD2 matches 7 bases. The J call may be in error: the DNA end matches TRBJ2-3 better. There are 14 residues in the CDR3. Germline V gives CDR1 ENHRY, CDR2 SYGVKD.

The V call is TRBV30, the J call TRBJ2-7; no definite D call. The germline V gene encodes CDR1 GTSNPN and CDR2 SVGIG (reference sequence). V was pared by 5 bases and J by 7 bases, with 9 bases between. The CDR3 is 10 residues long. The CDR3 spells CAWAGVEQYF. CDR3 DNA sequence: TGTGCCTGGGCCGGAGTTGAGCAGTACTTC.

V and J are TRBV6-5 and TRBJ2-2, with a weak D call TRBD2 (7 bases). The CDR3 runs to 15 residues. The V and J ends lost 8 bases and 7 bases respectively, with 20 bases between them. Germline V gene sequence: CDR1 MNHEY, CDR2 SVGAGI. CDR3: CASAGFPGGFGELFF. In DNA form, the CDR3 reads TGTGCCAGCGCGGGTTTCCCGGGGGGCTTCGGGGAGCTGTTTTTT.

In nucleotides, the CDR3 is TGCGCCAGCAGCCAAGATTTCGGCCCTACGCAGTATTTT. This translates into CASSQDFGPTQYF. The chain employs TRBV4-3 and TRBJ2-3; D call uncertain. Germline CDR1 is LGHNA and CDR2 is YSLEER. CDR3 size: 13 residues. With 0 bases removed from V and 8 bases from J, the gap between germline ends came to 9 bases.

This clonotype was seen a single time. V usage is TRBV12-3 or TRBV12-4 and J usage is TRBJ1-2, with D maybe TRBD1 (5 bases). Trimming shortened V by 6 bases and J by 6 bases, and 20 bases separated the two germline ends. This CDR3 has 15 amino acids. The CDR3 coding sequence is TGTGCCAGCAGCCCAGGGTGGGGATTCCGGGATGGCTACACCTTC. Translating gives CASSPGWGFRDGYTF.

The chain is built from TRBV4-1 and TRBJ2-5; D gene unclear. V was pared by 4 bases and J by 4 bases, with 10 bases between. This CDR3 is built from 13 residues. The germline gives CDR1 MGHRA, CDR2 YSYEKL. CDR3 sequence: CASSLLYGETQYF. In DNA form, the CDR3 reads TGCGCCAGCAGCCTACTTTACGGAGAGACCCAGTACTTC.

V usage is TRBV20-1 and J usage is TRBJ2-1; 10 bases match TRBD2. Trimming cost V 4 bases and J 14 bases; bases outside gene matches: 14. Germline V gene data show CDR1 as DFQATT and CDR2 as SNEGSKA (reference sequence). The CDR3 length is 14 residues. In DNA, the CDR3 is TGCAGTGCTAAATGGCCTAGCGGGAGTCTGGGGGAGTTCTTC. Translation gives CSAKWPSGSLGEFF.

The rearrangement uses TRBV4-1 and TRBJ2-1; the D gene could be TRBD1 or TRBD2 (7 bases each). CDR3 length: 16 residues. Looked up from germline, CDR1 is MGHRA and CDR2 is YSYEKL. V lost 5 bases and J 6 bases, leaving 20 bases between the germline ends. The CDR3 sequence is CASSAQGRERANEQFF. The DNA for the CDR3 is TGCGCCAGCAGCGCACAGGGGCGGGAGAGAGCCAATGAGCAGTTCTTC.

The chain is built from TRBV27 and TRBJ2-5, with D unclear. TRBJ2-7 explains the end of the DNA better; the J call may be wrong. The germline CDR1 and CDR2 sequences are MNHEY and SMNVEV (reference sequence). The CDR3 is made up of 13 amino acids. For the CDR3, the DNA is TGTGCCAGCAGTTTTTTCGGATTCAACGAGCAGTACTTC. It encodes CASSFFGFNEQYF.

In regard to this clonotype: A read error may produce the germline difference seen at one junction end. The chain links TRBV15 to TRBJ2-7; perhaps TRBD1 as D (6 bases). This CDR3 contains 14 residues. CDR1 and CDR2 from the germline V gene are LNHNV and YYDKDF (reference sequence). CDR3 DNA sequence: TGTGCCACCAGCAGGGAGAGGGGGAACTACGAGCAGTATTTC. It encodes CATSRERGNYEQYF.

The chain employs TRBV7-6 and TRBJ2-6; D remains unclear. V was cut by 2 bases and J by 3 bases, with 5 bases left in between. Germline V lookup: CDR1 SGHVS, CDR2 FNYEAQ. The CDR3 spans 14 residues. The CDR3 DNA sequence: TGTGCCAGCAGCTTATCCGATGGGGCCAACGTCCTGACTTTC. It translates to CASSLSDGANVLTF.

V and J are TRBV11-2 and TRBJ2-2; possible D gene TRBD1, 5 bases. The germline V gene encodes CDR1 SGHAT and CDR2 FQNNGV. Trimming pared 5 bases from V and 5 bases from J, leaving 9 bases between. CDR3 length equals 13 residues. CDR3 protein: CASSRQITGELFF. The CDR3 coding sequence is TGTGCCAGCAGCCGACAGATTACCGGGGAGCTGTTTTTT.

The gene calls are TRBV11-2 and TRBJ2-3, with D maybe TRBD2 (6 bases). The V end was cut by 7 bases, the J end by 2 bases, with 13 bases between. Germline CDR1 is SGHAT and CDR2 is FQNNGV. This CDR3 spans 14 amino acids. In DNA, the CDR3 is TGTGCCAGCATCGCGGACTACACCACAGATACGCAGTATTTT. Encoded protein: CASIADYTTDTQYF.

This chain uses TRBV20-1 with TRBJ2-1; no definite D call. The germline V gene encodes CDR1 DFQATT and CDR2 SNEGSKA (reference sequence). The V end was cut by 3 bases, the J end by 1 base, with 13 bases between. The CDR3 is made up of 15 amino acids. DNA for the CDR3: TGCAGTGCTAGGCCCTTACCCGATTCCTACAATGAGCAGTTCTTC. Protein product: CSARPLPDSYNEQFF.